The entry below describes one T cell receptor (beta chain). Its antigen is not known. The germline CDR1 and CDR2 sequences are WSHSY and SAAADI. Trimming removed 3 bases from V and 3 bases from J, with 11 bases in between. CDR3 size: 14 residues. Here immunoSEQ multiplex PCR was the method, and the copy in TCRdb shows in-frame clones only, minus some. Among tens of thousands of clones listed, more than 65% were seen once. Culture proceeded for approximately 9 days, and CD4+ T cells were then isolated. Subjects were given two BNT162b2 or mRNA-1273 vaccine doses. Cultures received IL-2 medium that replaced half the medium on days 3 and 7. This sample was taken from a study of vaccination effects on CD4 cells after COVID-19. Overall study context: Researchers obtained post-vaccine samples at a median of 72 days past the second dose.

Broader study findings: Marked clonal contraction was seen late after vaccination (in both infection- and vaccine-induced clones). Limitations: small convalescent group and missing early post-infection timepoints.

The sequence was collected from a human donor who received a COVID-19 vaccine. This chain joins TRBV10-2 and TRBJ1-1; no definite D call. Here the sequenced sample was CD4+ T cells from PBMCs cultured without peptide, taken after COVID-19 vaccination. CDR3 residues: CASSEGEGYTEAFF. The DNA for the CDR3 is TGCGCCAGCAGTGAAGGTGAGGGCTACACTGAAGCTTTCTTT.